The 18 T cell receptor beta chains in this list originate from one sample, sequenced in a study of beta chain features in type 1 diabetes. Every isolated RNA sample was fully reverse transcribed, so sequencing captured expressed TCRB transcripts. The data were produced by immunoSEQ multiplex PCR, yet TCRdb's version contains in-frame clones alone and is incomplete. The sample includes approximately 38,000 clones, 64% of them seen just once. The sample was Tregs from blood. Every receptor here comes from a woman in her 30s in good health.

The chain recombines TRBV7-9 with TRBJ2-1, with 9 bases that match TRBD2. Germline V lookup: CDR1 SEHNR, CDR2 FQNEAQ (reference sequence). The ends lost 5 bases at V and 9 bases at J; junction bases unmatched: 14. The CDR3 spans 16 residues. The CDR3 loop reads CASSPRGSGGVAEQFF. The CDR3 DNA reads TGTGCCAGCAGCCCCCGCGGTAGCGGGGGAGTGGCTGAGCAGTTCTTC.

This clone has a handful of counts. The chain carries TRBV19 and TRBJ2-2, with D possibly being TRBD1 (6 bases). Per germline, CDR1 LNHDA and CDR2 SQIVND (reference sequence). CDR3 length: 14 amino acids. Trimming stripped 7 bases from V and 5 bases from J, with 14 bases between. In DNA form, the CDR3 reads TGTGCCAGTAAACAGGGACCGGGGACCGGGGAGCTGTTTTTT. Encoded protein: CASKQGPGTGELFF.

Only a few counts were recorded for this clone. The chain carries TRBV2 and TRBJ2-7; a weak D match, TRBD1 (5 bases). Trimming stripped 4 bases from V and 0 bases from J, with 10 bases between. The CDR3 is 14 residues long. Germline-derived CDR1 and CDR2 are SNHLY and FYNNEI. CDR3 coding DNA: TGTGCCAGCAGTGGAGGACACCGCTCCTACGAGCAGTACTTC. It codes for CASSGGHRSYEQYF.

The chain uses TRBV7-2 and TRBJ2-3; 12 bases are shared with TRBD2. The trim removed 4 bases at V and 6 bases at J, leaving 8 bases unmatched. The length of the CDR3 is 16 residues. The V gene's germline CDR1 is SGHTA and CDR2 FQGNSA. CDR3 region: CASSSPSGRAPDTQYF. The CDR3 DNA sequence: TGTGCCAGCAGCTCCCCTAGCGGGAGGGCCCCGGATACGCAGTATTTT.

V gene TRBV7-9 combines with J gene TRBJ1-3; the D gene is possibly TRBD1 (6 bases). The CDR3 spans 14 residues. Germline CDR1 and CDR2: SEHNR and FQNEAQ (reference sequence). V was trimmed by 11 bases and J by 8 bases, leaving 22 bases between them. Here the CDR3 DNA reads TGTGCCGTCACACAGGGCCTCGAAGCAGACACCATATATTTT. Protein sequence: CAVTQGLEADTIYF.

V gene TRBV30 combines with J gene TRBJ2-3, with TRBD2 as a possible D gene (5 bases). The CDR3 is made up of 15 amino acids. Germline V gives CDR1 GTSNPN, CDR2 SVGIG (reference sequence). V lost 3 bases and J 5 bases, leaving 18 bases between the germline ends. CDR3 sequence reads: CAWSNKGSVKDTQYF. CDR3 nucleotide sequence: TGTGCCTGGAGCAACAAAGGGAGTGTGAAAGATACGCAGTATTTT.

The chain's CDR3 is CASSDQGGRGTDTQYF. CDR3 sequence (DNA): TGTGCCAGCAGTGATCAGGGGGGCCGGGGCACAGATACGCAGTATTTT. The chain links TRBV6-1 to TRBJ2-3, with TRBD1 as a possible D gene (7 bases). Germline CDR1 and CDR2: MNHNS and SASEGT. The CDR3 is made up of 16 amino acids. The V gene lost 3 bases and the J gene lost 1 base, with 14 bases spanning the gap.

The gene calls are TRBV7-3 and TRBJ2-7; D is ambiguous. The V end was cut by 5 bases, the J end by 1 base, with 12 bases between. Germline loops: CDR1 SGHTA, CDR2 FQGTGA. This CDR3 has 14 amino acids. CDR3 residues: CASSETVYSYEQYF. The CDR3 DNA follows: TGTGCCAGCAGCGAAACAGTCTATTCCTACGAGCAGTACTTC.

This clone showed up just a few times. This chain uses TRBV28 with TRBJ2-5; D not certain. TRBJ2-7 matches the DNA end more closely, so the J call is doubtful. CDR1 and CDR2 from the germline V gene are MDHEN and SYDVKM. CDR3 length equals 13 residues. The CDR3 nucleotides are TGTGCCAGCAGATATTCAGGTACCTACGAGCAGTACTTC. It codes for CASRYSGTYEQYF.

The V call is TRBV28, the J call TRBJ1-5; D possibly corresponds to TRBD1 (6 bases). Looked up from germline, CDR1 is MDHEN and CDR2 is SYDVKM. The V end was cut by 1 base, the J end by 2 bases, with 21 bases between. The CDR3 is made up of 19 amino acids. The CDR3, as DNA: TGTGCCAGCAGTTTATCGGGGACACCGAGTTTCTTCGGCAATCAGCCCCAGCATTTT. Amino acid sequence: CASSLSGTPSFFGNQPQHF. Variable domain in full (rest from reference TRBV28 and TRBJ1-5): DVKVTQSSRYLVKRTGEKVFLECVQDMDHENMFWYRQDPGLGLRLIYFSYDVKMKEKGDIPEGYSVSREKKERFSLILESASTNQTSMYLCASSLSGTPSFFGNQPQHFGDGTRLSIL.

DNA of the CDR3: TGTGCCAGCAGCATTTTCGATGAGCAGTTCTTC. It yields the protein CASSIFDEQFF. This rearrangement joins TRBV11-2 to TRBJ2-1; D is uncertain. Trimming shortened V by 5 bases and J by 8 bases, and 7 bases separated the two germline ends. The length of the CDR3 is 11 residues. Germline V lookup: CDR1 SGHAT, CDR2 FQNNGV.

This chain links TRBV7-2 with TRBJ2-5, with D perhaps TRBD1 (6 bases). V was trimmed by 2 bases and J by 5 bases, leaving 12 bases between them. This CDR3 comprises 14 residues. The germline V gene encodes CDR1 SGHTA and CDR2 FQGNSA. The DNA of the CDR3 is TGTGCCAGCAGCTTATCCAGGGGTAGGGAGACCCAGTACTTC. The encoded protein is CASSLSRGRETQYF. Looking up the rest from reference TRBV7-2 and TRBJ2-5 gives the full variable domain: GAGVSQSPSNKVTEKGKDVELRCDPISGHTALYWYRQSLGQGLEFLIYFQGNSAPDKSGLPSDRFSAERTGGSVSTLTIQRTQQEDSAVYLCASSLSRGRETQYFGPGTRLLVL.

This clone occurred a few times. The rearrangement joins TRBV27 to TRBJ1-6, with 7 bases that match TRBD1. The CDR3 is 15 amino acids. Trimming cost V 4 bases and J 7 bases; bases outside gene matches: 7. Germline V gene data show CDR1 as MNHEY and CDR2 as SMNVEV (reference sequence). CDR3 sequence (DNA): TGTGCCAGCAGTTCACAGGGACAGCCCAATTCACCCCTCCACTTT. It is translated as CASSSQGQPNSPLHF.

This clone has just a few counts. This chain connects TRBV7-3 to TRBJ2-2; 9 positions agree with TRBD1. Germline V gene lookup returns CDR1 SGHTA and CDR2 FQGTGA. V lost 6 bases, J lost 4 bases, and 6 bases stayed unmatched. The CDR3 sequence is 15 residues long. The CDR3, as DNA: TGTGCCAGCAGACCAACAGGGGGCCCCACCGGGGAGCTGTTTTTT. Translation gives CASRPTGGPTGELFF.

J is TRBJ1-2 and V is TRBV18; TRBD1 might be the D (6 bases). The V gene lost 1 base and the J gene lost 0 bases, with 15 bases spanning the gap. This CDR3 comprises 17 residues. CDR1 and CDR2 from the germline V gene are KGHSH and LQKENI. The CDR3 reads CASSPLPGHESNYGYTF. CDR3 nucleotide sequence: TGTGCCAGCTCACCACTCCCGGGACACGAATCTAACTATGGCTACACCTTC.

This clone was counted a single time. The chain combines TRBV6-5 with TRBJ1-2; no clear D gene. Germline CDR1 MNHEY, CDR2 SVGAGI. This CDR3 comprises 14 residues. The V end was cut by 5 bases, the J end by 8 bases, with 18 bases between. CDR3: CASSRAEGSWGYTF. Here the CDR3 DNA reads TGTGCCAGCAGTCGTGCGGAGGGTAGTTGGGGCTACACCTTC.

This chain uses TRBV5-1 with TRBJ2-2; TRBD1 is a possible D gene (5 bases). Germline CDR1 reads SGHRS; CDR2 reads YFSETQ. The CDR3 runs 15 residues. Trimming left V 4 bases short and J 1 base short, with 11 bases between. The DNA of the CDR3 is TGCGCCAGCAGCCTGACAGCTCAGAACACCGGGGAGCTGTTTTTT. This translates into CASSLTAQNTGELFF.

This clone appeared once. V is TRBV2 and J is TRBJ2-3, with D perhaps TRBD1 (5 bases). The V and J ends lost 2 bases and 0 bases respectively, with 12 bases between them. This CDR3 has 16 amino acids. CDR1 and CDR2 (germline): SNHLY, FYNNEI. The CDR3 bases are TGTGCCAGCAGTGAACGCTGGGCAGGGAGCACAGATACGCAGTATTTT. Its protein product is CASSERWAGSTDTQYF.